Below, one T cell receptor beta chain is given with its context. Germline trimming cut 4 bases from V and 4 bases from J; bases unmatched to any gene: 9. Germline V gives CDR1 MDHEN, CDR2 SYDVKM. The CDR3 consists of 16 residues. These data come from a study of cytomegalovirus exposure and HLA in healthy donors. Use of 60 Vbeta and 13 Jbeta primers characterized the PCR. The protocol was immunoSEQ multiplex PCR, while the TCRdb copy is restricted to in-frame clones and leaves out a portion. The sample holds just over 80,000 clones. The TCR comes from a woman in her thirties in good health and CMV-seronegative. The chain uses TRBV28 and TRBJ1-2; 10 bases map to TRBD1. Sequenced sample: PBMCs. The chain's CDR3 is CASSSYRDRGSYGYTF. The DNA for the CDR3 is TGTGCCAGCAGTTCCTACCGGGACAGGGGATCCTATGGCTACACCTTC.